The 9 T cell receptor beta chains presented below share a single source sample, sequenced in a study of regulatory T cells in long-lasting Graves disease. Building the TCR beta libraries relied on iRepertoire HTBI primers, and CDR3 regions underwent Arm-PCR. TCRdb independently ran MiXCR on the multiplex PCR reads; one entry per CDR3 protein. Found here are more than 450,000 distinct CDR3 sequences, about 12% of them singletons; the top ten hold more than 8%. The time point was: newly diagnosed GD, antithyroid drugs for less than 3 months. PBMC-derived RNA was used for the TCR library. Another study also made use of these data, one on T cells in Graves' hyperthyroidism and ophthalmopathy.

The sequencing used peripheral blood mononuclear cells (PBMCs), collected at new diagnosis, from a patient treated with antithyroid drugs. Receptors originate from a woman between 25 and 40 years old with Graves disease.

This clonotype was recorded many times. The V gene is TRBV2, the J gene TRBJ2-7; D is undetermined. The CDR3 covers 13 residues. Germline V CDR1 and CDR2: SNHLY, FYNNEI. The V end lost 8 bases, the J end lost 3 bases, and 14 bases lay between the germline ends. CDR3 sequence (DNA): TGTGCCAGCCACCCATTTGCTGGCTACGAGCAGTACTTC. Amino acids: CASHPFAGYEQYF.

This clonotype was seen a few times. V usage is TRBV2 and J usage is TRBJ2-4; tentatively, D is TRBD1 (7 bases). Trimming left V 5 bases short and J 13 bases short, with 21 bases between. There are 14 residues in the CDR3. Germline V lookup: CDR1 SNHLY, CDR2 FYNNEI. This CDR3 is CASSPGTAAGIQYF. CDR3 bases: TGTGCCAGCAGTCCCGGGACAGCCGCGGGGATACAGTACTTC. The full variable domain, in which reference TRBV2 and TRBJ2-4 provide the parts outside the CDR3, is EPEVTQTPSHQVTQMGQEVILRCVPISNHLYFYWYRQILGQKVEFLVSFYNNEISEKSEIFDDQFSVERPDGSNFTLKIRSTKLEDSAMYFCASSPGTAAGIQYFGAGTRLSVL.

This clonotype was counted between two and nine times. This rearrangement joins TRBV6-2 or TRBV6-3 to TRBJ2-7; 9 bases align to TRBD1. Germline V CDR1 and CDR2: MNHEY, SVGEGT. V trimming: 4 bases; J trimming: 1 base; junction bases outside the gene matches: 8. This CDR3 has 16 amino acids. The CDR3 nucleotides read TGTGCCAGCAGTTTCCACCCCGGGACAGGGTCCTACGAGCAGTACTTC. This sequence encodes CASSFHPGTGSYEQYF.

In its sample, this clonotype was seen many times. This chain links TRBV30 with TRBJ1-2; TRBD1 matches 8 bases. The CDR3 runs to 16 residues. The junction had 13 bases not matched to a gene; V was cut back by 3 bases and J by 4 bases. Germline V gene sequence: CDR1 GTSNPN, CDR2 SVGIG (reference sequence). As DNA, the CDR3 is TGTGCCTGGAGGATCGGGACAGGTGCTCTTTTCTATGGCTACACCTTC. The encoded protein is CAWRIGTGALFYGYTF.

At least ten counts were recorded for this clonotype. One end of the junction is discordant with germline, which a read error may explain. This chain uses TRBV27 with TRBJ1-2; the match to TRBD1 covers 7 bases. There are 13 residues in the CDR3. The V gene's germline CDR1 is MNHEY and CDR2 SMNVEV (reference sequence). This CDR3 reads CASSQDRNYGYTF. CDR3 DNA: TGCGCCAGCAGCCAGGACAGGAACTATGGCTACACCTTC.

This clonotype was counted between two and nine times. The chain couples TRBV29-1 to TRBJ1-5, with TRBD1 matching over 10 bases. The CDR3 length is 14 residues. Trimming cost V 6 bases and J 5 bases; bases outside gene matches: 7. Per germline, CDR1 SQVTM and CDR2 ANQGSEA. CDR3 loop: CSVSGTGVDQPQHF. The CDR3 DNA reads as TGCAGCGTCTCCGGGACAGGGGTAGATCAGCCCCAGCATTTT.

This clonotype was recorded only once. V is TRBV18 and J is TRBJ2-1; 9 positions agree with TRBD1. The length of the CDR3 is 16 residues. The germline gives CDR1 KGHSH, CDR2 LQKENI. Trimming cost V 2 bases and J 3 bases; bases outside gene matches: 5. DNA of the CDR3: TGTGCCAGCTCACCAGCCGGGACAGGGTACTACAATGAGCAGTTCTTC. Encoded protein: CASSPAGTGYYNEQFF.

The chain is built from TRBV27 and TRBJ2-7; maybe TRBD1 (5 bases). CDR3 size: 16 residues. Germline V lookup: CDR1 MNHEY, CDR2 SMNVEV (reference sequence). V was trimmed by 1 base and J by 0 bases, leaving 13 bases between them. DNA for the CDR3: TGTGCCAGCAGTTTATATCGGACATCCTTCTCCTACGAGCAGTACTTC. Amino acids: CASSLYRTSFSYEQYF.

There are a few counts of this clonotype. This chain joins TRBV29-1 and TRBJ1-1; no reliable D call. This CDR3 has 11 amino acids. CDR1 and CDR2 from the germline V gene are SQVTM and ANQGSEA. The germline V and J ends were trimmed by 7 bases and 3 bases, with 9 bases remaining between them. This chain's CDR3 is CSAEWDTEAFF. DNA for the CDR3: TGCAGCGCAGAGTGGGACACTGAAGCTTTCTTT.